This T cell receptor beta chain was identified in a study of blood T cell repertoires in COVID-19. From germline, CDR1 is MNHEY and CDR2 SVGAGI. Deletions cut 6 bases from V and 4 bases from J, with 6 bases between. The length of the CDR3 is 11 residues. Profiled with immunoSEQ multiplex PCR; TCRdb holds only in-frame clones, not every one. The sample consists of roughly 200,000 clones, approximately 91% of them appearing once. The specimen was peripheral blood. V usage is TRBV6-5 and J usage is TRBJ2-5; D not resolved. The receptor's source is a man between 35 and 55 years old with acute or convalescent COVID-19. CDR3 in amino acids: CASRTGETQYF. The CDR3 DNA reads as TGTGCCAGCAGAACGGGAGAGACCCAGTACTTC.